This T cell receptor (beta chain) is from a study of cytomegalovirus exposure and HLA in healthy donors. Whole-study context: Sequencing of 180 million or so T cells in an earlier analysis found approximately 120 million unique TCR beta sequences.

Vbeta (60) and Jbeta (13) primers were used in the PCR. TCRdb keeps only in-frame clones here, not all; method: immunoSEQ multiplex PCR. The profile shows some 140,000 clones, more than 75% of them singletons. Germline values: CDR1 SGHRS, CDR2 YFSETQ. The CDR3 is 15 amino acids. V shed 0 bases and J shed 9 bases, with 18 bases lying between them. Findings and caveats of the study: Reports showed the classifier diagnosing cytomegalovirus status with high specificity and sensitivity. What a later analysis reportedly showed was that an Asian-associated ancestry cluster had fewer N-insertions than the roughly 700-donor mean.

Remarks on this clone: The antigen remains undetermined.

Sequencing input: PBMCs. The gene calls are TRBV5-1 and TRBJ2-5; the D is unclear. The clonotype was recovered from a young man in good health and CMV-seropositive. The CDR3 bases are TGCGCCAGCAGCTTGGACGCCGGCTTAAATCGGGCCCAGTACTTC. This codes for CASSLDAGLNRAQYF.